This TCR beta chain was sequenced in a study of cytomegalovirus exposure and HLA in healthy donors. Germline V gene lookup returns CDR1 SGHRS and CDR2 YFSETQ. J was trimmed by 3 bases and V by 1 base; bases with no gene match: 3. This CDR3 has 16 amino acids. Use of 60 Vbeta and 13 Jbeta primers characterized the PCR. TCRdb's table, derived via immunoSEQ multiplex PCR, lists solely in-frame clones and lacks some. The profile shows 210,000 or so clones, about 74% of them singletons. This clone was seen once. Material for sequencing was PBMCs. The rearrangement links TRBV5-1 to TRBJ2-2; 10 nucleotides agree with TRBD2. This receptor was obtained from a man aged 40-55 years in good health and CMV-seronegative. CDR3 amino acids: CASSLSSGGYTGELFF. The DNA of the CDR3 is TGCGCCAGCAGCTTGAGTAGCGGGGGGTACACCGGGGAGCTGTTTTTT.